The present T cell receptor (beta chain) was sequenced within a study of CD8 T cells in Susac syndrome. Overall study findings and caveats: The study recognized that the number of individuals in its TCR sequencing and HLA analysis was relatively small.

CD8+ and CD4+ blood T cells underwent TCR beta sequencing. Negative isolation was used for CD8+ and CD4+ T cells, and FACS enrichment was applied to TEMRA cells. The ends lost 4 bases at V and 5 bases at J; junction bases unmatched: 5. This CDR3 is built from 15 residues. Germline CDR1 reads SGHAT; CDR2 reads FQDESV (reference sequence). In its sample, this clonotype was seen once. Its antigen is not identified. RNA was extracted with the RNeasy kit, and a quantity of roughly 0.5 to 1 ug was reverse transcribed using random hexamers. Multiplex immunoSEQ PCR targeted 54 Vbeta and 13 Jbeta TCR beta segments. Each CDR3 protein gets one entry after TCRdb re-called the immunoSEQ multiplex PCR reads with MiXCR. The repertoire holds around 170,000 distinct CDR3 sequences, around 95% seen once, with around 0.092% in the top ten.

The rearrangement uses TRBV11-1 and TRBJ2-2; 9 bases are shared with TRBD1. Sequencing used CD4+ T cells from PBMCs. The sequence was collected from a human donor with Susac syndrome. The CDR3 nucleotides are TGTGCCAGCAGCTCCCGGGACAGGGTAACCGGGGAGCTGTTTTTT. Translating gives CASSSRDRVTGELFF.